The entry that follows covers one T cell receptor beta chain sequence. This specimen belongs to a study of blood T cell repertoires in COVID-19. Across the study: Sources were T cells, B-cell-depleted T cells, or PBMCs; the material itself was cDNA or gDNA.

Losses at the gene ends were 4 bases for V and 8 bases for J; bases not matched to a gene: 10. Germline CDR1 is MGHRA and CDR2 is YSYEKL. The CDR3 is made up of 14 amino acids. Repertoires were generated with immunoSEQ multiplex PCR, while TCRdb's copy carries only in-frame clones and drops some. The repertoire holds hundreds of thousands of clones, with approximately 87% as singletons. Researchers sorted participants into cohorts using their self-reported clinical history. Either two negative PCRs, clearance, or symptom resolution qualified Cohort 3 donors as recovered. Sequencing was done on a sample of PBMCs or T cells enriched from blood (not recorded which). This receptor was taken from a woman aged 50 to 65 who had recovered from COVID-19. The rearrangement uses TRBV4-1 and TRBJ1-1; 7 bases match TRBD1. For the CDR3, the DNA is TGCGCCAGCAGCCCCCGACAGGGACCCTCGGAAGCTTTCTTT. Its protein is CASSPRQGPSEAFF.